What follows are 28 T cell receptor beta chains derived from one specimen sequenced in a study of blood T cell repertoires in COVID-19. Assay: immunoSEQ multiplex PCR; the TCRdb copy retains only in-frame clones and omits some. The repertoire includes 52,000 or so clones, approximately 85% of them detected once, and more than 9.5% sits in the top ten. Sequenced sample: peripheral blood. These receptors all come from a human donor in a cohort sampled during active COVID-19.

This clone was detected once. This chain joins TRBV19 and TRBJ1-4, with a possible D match to TRBD1 (6 bases). The CDR3 covers 14 residues. The V gene's germline CDR1 is LNHDA and CDR2 SQIVND (reference sequence). The V gene lost 8 bases and the J gene lost 8 bases, with 18 bases spanning the gap. CDR3 loop: CASEGGGTAEKLFF. The CDR3 nucleotides read TGTGCCAGTGAGGGTGGGGGCACCGCGGAAAAACTGTTTTTT.

The chain uses TRBV28 and TRBJ1-5, with TRBD1 matching 7 bases. The CDR3 totals 14 residues. V dropped 7 bases and J dropped 0; count of bases not matched to a gene: 3. The germline V gene has CDR1 MDHEN and CDR2 SYDVKM. CDR3 nucleotide sequence: TGTGCCAGCAAGGACAGGAATAGCAATCAGCCCCAGCATTTT. This codes for CASKDRNSNQPQHF. Filled out from reference TRBV28 and TRBJ1-5, the complete variable domain reads DVKVTQSSRYLVKRTGEKVFLECVQDMDHENMFWYRQDPGLGLRLIYFSYDVKMKEKGDIPEGYSVSREKKERFSLILESASTNQTSMYLCASKDRNSNQPQHFGDGTRLSIL.

This clone was seen more than once but under ten times. The gene calls are TRBV9 and TRBJ1-1; a weak D match, TRBD1 (5 bases). The CDR3 extends over 15 amino acids. V lost 4 bases and J lost 5, with 18 bases in between. CDR1 is SGDLS, CDR2 YYNGEE, per germline. CDR3 sequence reads: CASSTTGGGVTEAFF. The DNA for the CDR3 is TGTGCCAGCAGCACCACGGGAGGAGGGGTAACTGAAGCTTTCTTT.

V and J are TRBV20-1 and TRBJ2-1; no definite D call. Trimming cost V 5 bases and J 12 bases, with 14 bases left between them. The CDR3 covers 11 residues. The germline CDR1 and CDR2 sequences are DFQATT and SNEGSKA (reference sequence). The CDR3 loop is CSALTDIGQFF. The CDR3 DNA is TGCAGTGCTCTAACTGACATTGGGCAGTTCTTC.

CDR3 region: CSVEEPSGRVGYTF. Written as DNA, the CDR3 is TGCAGCGTTGAAGAACCCTCGGGCAGGGTTGGCTACACCTTC. The genes are TRBV29-1 and TRBJ1-2; maybe TRBD1 (5 bases). Germline CDR1 reads SQVTM; CDR2 reads ANQGSEA. Trimming removed 0 bases from V and 7 bases from J, with 15 bases in between. The CDR3 has 14 residues.

This clone has only a few counts. V usage is TRBV27 and J usage is TRBJ2-1; possibly TRBD2 for D (5 bases). Trimming left V 3 bases short and J 9 bases short, with 12 bases between. This CDR3 has 13 amino acids. Germline V lookup: CDR1 MNHEY, CDR2 SMNVEV (reference sequence). The CDR3 DNA reads as TGTGCCAGCAGTTTGGAGAGGGCCGTTGAGCAGTTCTTC. Protein: CASSLERAVEQFF.

In its sample, this clone was seen a few times. The chain couples TRBV19 to TRBJ2-7, with 8 bases matching TRBD1. This CDR3 has 18 residues. The J segment lost 0 bases and the V segment lost 5 bases, leaving 15 bases of the junction unmatched. The germline V gene encodes CDR1 LNHDA and CDR2 SQIVND (reference sequence). CDR3 nucleotide sequence: TGTGCCAGTAGTGTAAATGGACAGGGCCCTACCAGCTCCTACGAGCAGTACTTC. Residues: CASSVNGQGPTSSYEQYF.

Regarding this clone: At one end, the junction sequence differs from germline, possibly due to a read error. The V gene is TRBV25-1, the J gene TRBJ1-1; 11 positions match TRBD1. CDR1 and CDR2 from the germline V gene are MGHDK and SYGVNS. The CDR3 consists of 17 residues. The CDR3 sequence is CASRQTGTGGLKTEAFF. The CDR3 DNA sequence: TGTGCCAGCAGACAGACTGGGACAGGGGGTCTGAAGACTGAAGCTTTCTTT.

This chain uses TRBV10-3 with TRBJ2-7; D is unresolved. Germline loops: CDR1 ENHRY, CDR2 SYGVKD. Trimming left V 2 bases short and J 0 bases short, with 8 bases between. The length of the CDR3 is 14 residues. The CDR3 sequence is CAISEADSSYEQYF. The CDR3 nucleotides are TGTGCCATCAGTGAGGCTGATAGCTCCTACGAGCAGTACTTC.

The CDR3 DNA sequence: TGTGCCAGCAGCCCCCGTTTGGGCTCCACAGATACGCAGTATTTT. Amino acid sequence: CASSPRLGSTDTQYF. The V and J genes are TRBV7-8 and TRBJ2-3; D not certain. The CDR3 totals 15 residues. Germline assignment: CDR1 SGHVS and CDR2 FQNEAQ. Trimming shortened V by 5 bases and J by 2 bases, and 14 bases separated the two germline ends.

There are a few counts of this clone. The V call is TRBV6-2 or TRBV6-3, the J call TRBJ2-7; TRBD1 matches at 8 bases. J was trimmed by 1 base and V by 5 bases; bases with no gene match: 10. Germline V gene data show CDR1 as MNHEY and CDR2 as SVGEGT. This CDR3 is 16 amino acids long. CDR3 in DNA: TGTGCCAGCAGTCCACCCGGACAGGGTAGGTCCTACGAGCAGTACTTC. It is translated as CASSPPGQGRSYEQYF.

The chain couples TRBV28 to TRBJ1-4, with TRBD1 identical over 10 bases. J lost 7 bases, V lost 7 bases, and 9 bases had no gene match. The CDR3 loop spans 15 amino acids. Germline values: CDR1 MDHEN, CDR2 SYDVKM. CDR3 amino acids: CASMTGGAGIEKLFF. The CDR3 bases are TGTGCCAGCATGACAGGGGGCGCTGGGATTGAAAAACTGTTTTTT.

The chain recombines TRBV6-2 or TRBV6-3 with TRBJ2-7; D is perhaps TRBD2 (5 bases). V dropped 4 bases and J dropped 7 bases, with 20 bases sitting between them. Germline V gene lookup returns CDR1 MNHEY and CDR2 SVGEGT. The CDR3 sequence is 15 residues long. CDR3 in DNA: TGTGCCAGCAGTTCCCTGCGACCCTCTGGGGAGGAGCAGTACTTC. Its protein is CASSSLRPSGEEQYF.

The V gene is TRBV5-1, the J gene TRBJ2-2, with 7 bases identical to TRBD2. Germline values: CDR1 SGHRS, CDR2 YFSETQ. CDR3 length: 18 residues. The junction had 12 bases not matched to a gene; V was cut back by 3 bases and J by 1 base. As DNA, the CDR3 is TGCGCCAGCAGCTCTATTCCCGGCGGGAGAGGGAACACCGGGGAGCTGTTTTTT. It yields the protein CASSSIPGGRGNTGELFF.

The chain employs TRBV28 and TRBJ1-2; D is perhaps TRBD1 (6 bases). Germline CDR1 MDHEN, CDR2 SYDVKM. CDR3 length equals 15 residues. The V end was cut by 5 bases, the J end by 4 bases, with 17 bases between. The CDR3 coding sequence is TGTGCCAGCAGTACCGGGGGGGCCTCCTTCTATGGCTACACCTTC. Residues: CASSTGGASFYGYTF.

The chain couples TRBV5-4 to TRBJ2-7; 11 bases are a match to TRBD2. Per the germline V gene, CDR1 is SGHNT and CDR2 is YYREEE (reference sequence). Losses at the gene ends were 3 bases for V and 1 base for J; bases not matched to a gene: 6. This CDR3 has 16 amino acids. As DNA, the CDR3 is TGTGCCAGCAGCTACACTAGCGGGAGATCGTCCTACGAGCAGTACTTC. Its protein product is CASSYTSGRSSYEQYF.

This rearrangement joins TRBV18 to TRBJ2-1; D is uncertain. The V end lost 3 bases, the J end lost 10 bases, and 10 bases lay between the germline ends. Per germline, CDR1 KGHSH and CDR2 LQKENI. The CDR3 covers 12 residues. CDR3 sequence reads: CASSPLRREQFF. As DNA, the CDR3 is TGTGCCAGCTCACCTTTGAGGCGGGAGCAGTTCTTC. The variable domain in full, with the rest retrieved from reference TRBV18 and TRBJ2-1, is NAGVMQNPRHLVRRRGQEARLRCSPMKGHSHVYWYRQLPEEGLKFMVYLQKENIIDESGMPKERFSAEFPKEGPSILRIQQVVRGDSAAYFCASSPLRREQFFGPGTRLTVL.

The CDR3 is CASSQLGGAGEKLFF. Here the CDR3 DNA reads TGCGCCAGCAGCCAACTGGGGGGGGCAGGGGAAAAACTGTTTTTT. The chain couples TRBV4-1 to TRBJ1-4; D perhaps matches TRBD1 (6 bases). The CDR3 loop spans 15 amino acids. V dropped 2 bases and J dropped 8 bases, with 15 bases sitting between them. Germline values: CDR1 MGHRA, CDR2 YSYEKL.

The J gene is TRBJ2-3, the V gene TRBV30, with a weak D call TRBD2 (6 bases). The CDR3 spans 14 residues. Trimming removed 2 bases at V and 4 bases at J, with 13 bases between. Germline loops: CDR1 GTSNPN, CDR2 SVGIG (reference sequence). The CDR3 spells CAWSRGGGADTQYF. The CDR3 region has the DNA TGTGCCTGGAGTCGTGGCGGAGGGGCAGATACGCAGTATTTT.

The V call is TRBV7-9, the J call TRBJ2-1, with a weak D call TRBD2 (5 bases). This CDR3 comprises 13 residues. The V end lost 1 base, the J end lost 12 bases, and 13 bases lay between the germline ends. Germline assignment: CDR1 SEHNR and CDR2 FQNEAQ (reference sequence). The CDR3 region has the DNA TGTGCCAGCAGCTTAGAGTGGGAAGGAGGGCAGTTCTTC. This translates into CASSLEWEGGQFF.

The CDR3: CASSLGQVVTGELFF. The CDR3 DNA follows: TGTGCCAGCAGTTTAGGACAGGTTGTGACCGGGGAGCTGTTTTTT. The J gene is TRBJ2-2, the V gene TRBV2, with 7 nucleotides matching TRBD1. The CDR3 totals 15 residues. After removal of 5 bases from V and 5 bases from J, the junction contained 8 bases not matched to a gene. Germline V CDR1 and CDR2: SNHLY, FYNNEI.

The chain joins TRBV11-3 to TRBJ2-1; TRBD2 matches at 10 bases. V lost 5 bases to trimming and J lost 4 bases; unmatched junction nucleotides: 5. CDR1 SGHNT and CDR2 YENEEA come from the germline V gene. CDR3 length: 15 residues. The DNA of the CDR3 is TGTGCCAGCAGCGCGACTAGCGGGCCTTACAATGAGCAGTTCTTC. It is translated as CASSATSGPYNEQFF.

This clone is a singleton in its sample. The CDR3 sequence is CASSRGLAGAGDEQFF. DNA for the CDR3: TGTGCCAGCAGCCGCGGACTAGCGGGAGCTGGGGATGAGCAGTTCTTC. The V gene is TRBV7-2, the J gene TRBJ2-1; 13 bases match TRBD2. Germline lookup yields CDR1 SGHTA and CDR2 FQGNSA. The CDR3 is made up of 16 amino acids. V dropped 5 bases and J dropped 8; count of bases not matched to a gene: 9.

V and J are TRBV6-6 and TRBJ1-6; D may be TRBD1 (5 bases). CDR3 length: 16 residues. Trimming removed 5 bases from V and 5 bases from J, with 16 bases in between. Germline V CDR1 and CDR2: MNHNY, SVGAGI (reference sequence). The CDR3 sequence: CASSGLVAGNNSPLHF. CDR3 bases: TGTGCCAGCAGTGGTCTGGTGGCAGGGAATAATTCACCCCTCCACTTT.

This chain links TRBV4-2 with TRBJ2-3; 10 bases map to TRBD2. Germline lookup yields CDR1 LGHNA and CDR2 YNFKEQ. The CDR3 loop spans 15 amino acids. The ends lost 4 bases at V and 4 bases at J; junction bases unmatched: 5. CDR3 residues: CASSRDGTSADTQYF. For the CDR3, the DNA is TGTGCCAGCAGCCGCGACGGGACTAGCGCAGATACGCAGTATTTT.

The V and J genes are TRBV7-3 and TRBJ2-2, with D possibly TRBD2 on 5 matching bases. Germline lookup yields CDR1 SGHTA and CDR2 FQGTGA. V was cut by 5 bases and J by 3 bases, with 16 bases left in between. The CDR3 is 16 amino acids. The CDR3 coding sequence is TGTGCCAGCAGCCCCGAATTTTCGGGATACACCGGGGAGCTGTTTTTT. Translation gives CASSPEFSGYTGELFF. The full variable domain, its missing parts supplied by reference TRBV7-3 and TRBJ2-2, is GAGVSQTPSNKVTEKGKYVELRCDPISGHTALYWYRQSLGQGPEFLIYFQGTGAADDSGLPNDRFFAVRPEGSVSTLKIQRTERGDSAVYLCASSPEFSGYTGELFFGEGSRLTVL.

The chain joins TRBV12-5 to TRBJ2-1; possibly TRBD1 for D (6 bases). CDR3 size: 15 residues. V dropped 6 bases and J dropped 10 bases, with 22 bases sitting between them. Looked up from germline, CDR1 is LGHNT and CDR2 is FRNRAP. The CDR3 region has the DNA TGTGCTAGTGGAAAGGGACGAATCGCTAGGGGGGAGCAGTTCTTC. Its translation: CASGKGRIARGEQFF.

In nucleotides, the CDR3 is TGCGCCAGCAGCCAAGAGAGTCTAGCGGGGGATTACGAGCAGTACTTC. The encoded protein is CASSQESLAGDYEQYF. V and J are TRBV4-1 and TRBJ2-7, with 10 bases aligning to TRBD2. This CDR3 contains 16 residues. V was pared by 0 bases and J by 4 bases, with 6 bases of the junction left unmatched. Germline V gives CDR1 MGHRA, CDR2 YSYEKL.